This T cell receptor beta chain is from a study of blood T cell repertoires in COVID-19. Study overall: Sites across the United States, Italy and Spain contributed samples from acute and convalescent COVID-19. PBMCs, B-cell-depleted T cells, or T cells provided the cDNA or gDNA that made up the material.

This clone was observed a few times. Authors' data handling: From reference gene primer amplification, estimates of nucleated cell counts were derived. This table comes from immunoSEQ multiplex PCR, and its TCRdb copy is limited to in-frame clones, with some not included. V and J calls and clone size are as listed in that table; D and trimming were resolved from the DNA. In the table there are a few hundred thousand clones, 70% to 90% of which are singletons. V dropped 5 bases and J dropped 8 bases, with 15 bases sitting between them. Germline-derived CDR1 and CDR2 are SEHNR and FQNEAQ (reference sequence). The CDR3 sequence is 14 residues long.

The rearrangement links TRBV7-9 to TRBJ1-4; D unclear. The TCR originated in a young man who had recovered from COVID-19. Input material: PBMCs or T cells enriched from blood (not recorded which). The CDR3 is CASSAAATNEKLFF. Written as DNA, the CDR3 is TGTGCCAGCAGCGCGGCTGCGACCAACGAAAAACTGTTTTTT.